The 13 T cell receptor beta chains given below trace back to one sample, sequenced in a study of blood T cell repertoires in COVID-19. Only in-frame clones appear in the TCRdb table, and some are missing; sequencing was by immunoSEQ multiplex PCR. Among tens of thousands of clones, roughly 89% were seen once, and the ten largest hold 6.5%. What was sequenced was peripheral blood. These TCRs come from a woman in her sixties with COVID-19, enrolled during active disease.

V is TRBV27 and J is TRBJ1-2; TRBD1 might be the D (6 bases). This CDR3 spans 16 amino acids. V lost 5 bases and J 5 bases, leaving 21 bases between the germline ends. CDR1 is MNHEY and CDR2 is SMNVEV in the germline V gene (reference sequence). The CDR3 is CASSQTERGYLYGYTF. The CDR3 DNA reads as TGTGCCAGCAGTCAAACGGAGAGGGGGTATTTGTATGGCTACACCTTC.

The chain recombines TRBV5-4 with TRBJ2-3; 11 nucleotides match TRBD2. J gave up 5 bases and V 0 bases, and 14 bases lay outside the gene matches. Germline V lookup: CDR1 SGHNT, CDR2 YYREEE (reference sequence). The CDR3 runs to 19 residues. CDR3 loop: CASSLGVGLAAEGIDTQYF. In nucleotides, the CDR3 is TGTGCCAGCAGCTTGGGAGTGGGACTAGCGGCAGAAGGGATAGATACGCAGTATTTT.

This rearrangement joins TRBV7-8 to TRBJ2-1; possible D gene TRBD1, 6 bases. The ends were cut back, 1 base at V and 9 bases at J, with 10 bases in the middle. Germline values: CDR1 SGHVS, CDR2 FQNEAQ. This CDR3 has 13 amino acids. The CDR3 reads CASSLVEGGEQFF. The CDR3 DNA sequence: TGTGCCAGCAGCTTAGTCGAAGGGGGTGAGCAGTTCTTC.

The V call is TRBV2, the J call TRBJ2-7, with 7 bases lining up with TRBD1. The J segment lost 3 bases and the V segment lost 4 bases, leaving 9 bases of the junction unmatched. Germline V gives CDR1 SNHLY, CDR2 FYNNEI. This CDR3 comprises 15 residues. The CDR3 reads CASSALRGQVYEQYF. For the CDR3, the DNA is TGTGCCAGCAGTGCGCTCCGTGGACAGGTCTACGAGCAGTACTTC.

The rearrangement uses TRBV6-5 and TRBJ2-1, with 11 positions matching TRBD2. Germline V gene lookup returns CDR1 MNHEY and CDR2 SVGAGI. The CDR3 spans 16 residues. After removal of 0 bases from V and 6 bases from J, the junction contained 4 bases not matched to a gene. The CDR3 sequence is CASSYSLTSGINEQFF. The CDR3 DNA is TGTGCCAGCAGTTACTCGTTGACTAGCGGGATCAATGAGCAGTTCTTC.

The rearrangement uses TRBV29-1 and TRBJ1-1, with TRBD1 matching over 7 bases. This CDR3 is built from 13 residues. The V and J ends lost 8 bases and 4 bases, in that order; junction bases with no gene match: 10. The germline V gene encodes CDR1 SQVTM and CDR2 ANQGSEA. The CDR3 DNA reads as TGCAGCCTTCGACAGGGAAGCGGCACTGAAGCTTTCTTT. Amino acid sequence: CSLRQGSGTEAFF.

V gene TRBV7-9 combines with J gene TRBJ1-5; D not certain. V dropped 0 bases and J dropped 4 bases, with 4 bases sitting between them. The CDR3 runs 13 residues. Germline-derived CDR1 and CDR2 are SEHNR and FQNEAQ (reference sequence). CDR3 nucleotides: TGTGCCAGCAGCTTAGCAACTAATCAGCCCCAGCATTTT. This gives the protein CASSLATNQPQHF. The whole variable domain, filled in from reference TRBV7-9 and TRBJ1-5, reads DTGVSQNPRHKITKRGQNVTFRCDPISEHNRLYWYRQTLGQGPEFLTYFQNEAQLEKSRLLSDRFSAERPKGSFSTLEIQRTEQGDSAMYLCASSLATNQPQHFGDGTRLSIL.

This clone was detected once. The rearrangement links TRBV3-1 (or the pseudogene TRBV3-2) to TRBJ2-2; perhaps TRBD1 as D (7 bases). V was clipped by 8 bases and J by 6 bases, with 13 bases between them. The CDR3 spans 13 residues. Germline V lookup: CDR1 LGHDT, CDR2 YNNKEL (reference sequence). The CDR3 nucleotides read TGTGCCAGCTGCAGGGGGGTCGCCGGGGAGCTGTTTTTT. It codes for CASCRGVAGELFF.

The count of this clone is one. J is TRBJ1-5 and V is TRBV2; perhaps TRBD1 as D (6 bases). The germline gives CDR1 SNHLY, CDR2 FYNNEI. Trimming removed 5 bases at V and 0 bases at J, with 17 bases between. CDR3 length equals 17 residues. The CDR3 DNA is TGTGCCAGCAGTTGGGGGGGCCGAGATTATAGCAATCAGCCCCAGCATTTT. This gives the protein CASSWGGRDYSNQPQHF.

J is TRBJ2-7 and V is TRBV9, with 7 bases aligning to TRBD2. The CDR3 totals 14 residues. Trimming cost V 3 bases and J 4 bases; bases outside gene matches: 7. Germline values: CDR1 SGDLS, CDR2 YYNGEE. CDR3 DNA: TGTGCCAGCAGCGCCGGGACTACCGCTTACGAGCAGTACTTC. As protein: CASSAGTTAYEQYF.

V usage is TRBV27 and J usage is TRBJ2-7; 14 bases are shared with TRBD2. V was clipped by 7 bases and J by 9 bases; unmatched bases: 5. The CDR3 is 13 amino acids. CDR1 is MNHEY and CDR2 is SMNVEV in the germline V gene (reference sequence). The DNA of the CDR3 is TGTGCCAGCACCGGGACTAGCGGGAGAGTGCAGTACTTC. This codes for CASTGTSGRVQYF.

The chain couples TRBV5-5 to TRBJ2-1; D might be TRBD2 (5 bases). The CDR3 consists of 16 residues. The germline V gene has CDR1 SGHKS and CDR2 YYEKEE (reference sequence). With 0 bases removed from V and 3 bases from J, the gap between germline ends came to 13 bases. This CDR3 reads CASSLDMGVGYNEQFF. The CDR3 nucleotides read TGTGCCAGCAGCTTGGATATGGGAGTAGGCTACAATGAGCAGTTCTTC.

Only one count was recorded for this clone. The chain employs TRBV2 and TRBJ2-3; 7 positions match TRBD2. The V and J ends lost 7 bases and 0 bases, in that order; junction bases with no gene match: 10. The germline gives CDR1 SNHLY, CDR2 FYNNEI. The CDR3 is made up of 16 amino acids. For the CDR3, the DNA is TGTGCCAGCACCCCGAGGGCGGGAGTTAGCACAGATACGCAGTATTTT. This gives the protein CASTPRAGVSTDTQYF.